This entry is about one TCR beta chain. Its recognized antigen is unknown. No quality values exist for individual bases; no much larger clone is one base distant. Different DNA sequences within this sample yield the same CDR3. The sample comes from a study of blood T cell repertoires in COVID-19 (TCRdb year 2020). Concerning the study at large: Samples from collaborators originated in the United States, Italy and Spain and spanned both the acute and convalescent phases of COVID-19. The material from the prospective study consisted of cDNA or gDNA derived from T cells, B-cell-depleted T cells, or PBMCs. Nearly every sample came with metadata listing a de-identified subject ID, COVID-19 status, age in years and sex. Deeply sampled blood TCRbeta repertoires from subjects exposed to, actively infected with, or recovered from COVID-19 were included in the dataset. The repertoires were released in a freely available public database intended as a resource for research on the immune response to SARS-CoV-2. Where available, HLA class I and class II types were obtained from metadata supplied by the sample provider rather than from assay-based typing. The samples were drawn from two sources: the first 160 participants of the ongoing ImmuneRACE study, and 1,254 subjects contributed by 6 global collaborators.

Each collaborating institution followed its own protocols to collect whole blood in K2EDTA tubes. For TCRbeta analysis, collaborators shipped samples as frozen whole blood, isolated PBMCs, or DNA extracted from either of those sample types. TCRbeta CDR3 regions were amplified from genomic DNA using the immunoSEQ Assay, a bias-controlled multiplex PCR. The source study handled its data this way. Within the assay, amplification of reference gene primers was used to estimate how many nucleated cells each sample contained. Sequence reads were collapsed and filtered to measure the absolute abundance of every unique TCRbeta CDR3 rearrangement. Productive Simpson clonality was computed per sample as the square root of Simpson's diversity index over productive rearrangements. TCRdb limited this immuneACCESS table to in-frame rearrangements with V and J called. A share of clones is missing; checked studies link under half to unresolved V genes, and the rest is unexplained. The V and J calls and clone size come from that table; D and trimming were worked out from the DNA. Within this sample are about 110,000 clones, with about 84% of them counted one time only. The top ten hold less than 2% of the sample.

V drops 0 bases and J drops 2 bases, leaving 11 bases in between. Taken from cysteine to phenylalanine, the CDR3 has 16 residues. The sequence is cut down to CDR3 DNA, 48 bases in frame from base 1. CDR1 MNHNS and CDR2 SASEGT were looked up in the germline V gene. Study-wide conclusions, independent of this receptor: Clinical and demographic metadata were provided uncurated, with the amount varying by source and participant.

Sample: peripheral blood. The sequence is built from TRBV6-1 and TRBJ1-5, with the D gene uncertain. The receptor's source is a man between 50 and 59 years old with acute or convalescent COVID-19. In nucleotide form, the sequence is TGTGCCAGCAGTGAAGCGGCAGGCGTGGGCAATCAGCCCCAGCATTTT. Translated, this is CASSEAAGVGNQPQHF.